The 19 T cell receptor beta chains below come from one sample, sequenced in a study of CD8+ T cells in alopecia areata. Stated treatment: oral pan-JAK inhibitor, 5-10 mg twice daily. Following RNA extraction, reverse transcription yielded cDNA that acted as the sequencing template. The table came from immunoSEQ multiplex PCR; TCRdb's copy has only in-frame clones and leaves some out. This table has roughly 190,000 clones, roughly three fifths appearing once. The source material was CD4+ T cells sorted from blood, sampled at week 4, from a patient treated with tofacitinib. The receptors were sampled from a human donor with alopecia areata.

V gene TRBV29-1 combines with J gene TRBJ2-7; perhaps TRBD1 as D (5 bases). CDR3 size: 13 residues. The V end was cut by 6 bases, the J end by 0 bases, with 12 bases between. The germline CDR1 and CDR2 sequences are SQVTM and ANQGSEA. CDR3 bases: TGCAGCGTCAGGCAGGGTAACTCCTACGAGCAGTACTTC. Translated, it gives CSVRQGNSYEQYF.

The table lists this clone with a few counts. J is TRBJ2-5 and V is TRBV29-1, with a tentative D call TRBD2 (6 bases). Per germline, CDR1 SQVTM and CDR2 ANQGSEA. V lost 6 bases and J lost 1, with 12 bases in between. CDR3 length: 13 residues. CDR3 sequence (DNA): TGCAGCGTGGGGGGAGTCCCCCAAGAGACCCAGTACTTC. It yields the protein CSVGGVPQETQYF.

Notes on this clone: The same CDR3 also results from other DNA sequences found in this sample. The gene calls are TRBV5-1 and TRBJ2-7, with TRBD2 matching over 9 bases. The germline V gene has CDR1 SGHRS and CDR2 YFSETQ. The junction had 0 bases not matched to a gene; V was cut back by 1 base and J by 1 base. This CDR3 contains 14 residues. The CDR3 loop reads CASSLSGRSYEQYF. The CDR3 DNA reads TGCGCCAGCAGCTTGAGCGGGAGGTCCTACGAGCAGTACTTC.

This clone was detected a few times. This sequence joins TRBV29-1 and TRBJ2-3; D is unresolved. V gave up 4 bases and J gave up 6 bases, with 11 bases separating them. The CDR3 consists of 12 residues. Per the germline V gene, CDR1 is SQVTM and CDR2 is ANQGSEA. CDR3 DNA sequence: TGCAGCGTTGTTCGTGGCGTGGATACGCAGTATTTT. It is translated as CSVVRGVDTQYF.

The chain is built from TRBV30 and TRBJ2-1, with D maybe TRBD1 (6 bases). Germline CDR1 GTSNPN, CDR2 SVGIG (reference sequence). The CDR3 contains 13 residues. Between the trimmed V and J ends, which lost 3 bases and 4 bases, there was a span of 10 bases. CDR3 sequence (DNA): TGTGCCTGGAGCCAGGACAGTTACAATGAGCAGTTCTTC. This sequence encodes CAWSQDSYNEQFF. Supplemented by reference TRBV30 and TRBJ2-1, the full variable domain reads SQTIHQWPATLVQPVGSPLSLECTVEGTSNPNLYWYRQAAGRGLQLLFYSVGIGQISSEVPQNLSASRPQDRQFILSSKKLLLSDSGFYLCAWSQDSYNEQFFGPGTRLTVL.

Only one count was recorded for this clone. The J gene is TRBJ2-5, the V gene TRBV7-9; possible D gene TRBD1, 5 bases. The CDR3 contains 14 residues. Germline CDR1 and CDR2: SEHNR and FQNEAQ (reference sequence). Trimming took off 5 bases at V and 2 bases at J, with 12 bases between the two ends. CDR3 sequence: CASSQTDNQETQYF. The CDR3 DNA reads as TGTGCCAGCAGCCAGACAGATAATCAAGAGACCCAGTACTTC.

The chain carries TRBV29-1 and TRBJ2-1; 8 bases line up with TRBD1. The CDR3 has 14 amino acids. Germline loops: CDR1 SQVTM, CDR2 ANQGSEA. V trimming: 5 bases; J trimming: 4 bases; junction bases outside the gene matches: 7. CDR3 nucleotide sequence: TGCAGCGTTCAAAACAGGGGGACTTACAATGAGCAGTTCTTC. This encodes CSVQNRGTYNEQFF.

This clone appeared a few times. The chain has TRBV29-1 and TRBJ2-5, with a possible D match to TRBD1 (6 bases). The CDR3 is made up of 13 amino acids. The germline V gene has CDR1 SQVTM and CDR2 ANQGSEA. The DNA of the CDR3 is TGCTCAGTCGTGGCAGGGGCACAGGAGACCCAGTACTTC. Its translation is CSVVAGAQETQYF.

CDR3 sequence: CASRGINSGNTGELFF. The CDR3 nucleotides read TGTGCCAGCAGGGGCATAAATAGCGGAAACACCGGGGAGCTGTTTTTT. The chain is built from TRBV2 and TRBJ2-2; a possible D gene is TRBD2 (6 bases). V was clipped by 6 bases and J by 2 bases, with 16 bases between them. The CDR3 is made up of 16 amino acids. The germline V gene encodes CDR1 SNHLY and CDR2 FYNNEI.

The V gene is TRBV5-1, the J gene TRBJ2-5; D call uncertain. V lost 0 bases and J 7 bases, leaving 10 bases between the germline ends. CDR3 length: 13 residues. Germline V CDR1 and CDR2: SGHRS, YFSETQ. The DNA of the CDR3 is TGCGCCAGCAGCTTGGACAGTTACGGGACCCAGTACTTC. This translates into CASSLDSYGTQYF.

The chain is built from TRBV19 and TRBJ2-3, with 16 positions matching TRBD2. Germline CDR1 and CDR2: LNHDA and SQIVND (reference sequence). The CDR3 runs to 15 residues. The V gene end was trimmed by 11 bases and the J gene end by 3 bases; junction bases not matched to a gene: 5. The CDR3, as DNA: TGTGCCTCATCGGGACTAGCGGGAGGGACAGATACGCAGTATTTT. Translated, it gives CASSGLAGGTDTQYF.

About this clone itself: Other DNA sequences in this specimen translate into the identical CDR3. The V and J genes are TRBV29-1 and TRBJ2-3; the D is unclear. Trimming pared 7 bases from V and 4 bases from J, leaving 0 bases between. The germline V gene encodes CDR1 SQVTM and CDR2 ANQGSEA. The CDR3 loop spans 8 amino acids. The CDR3 region has the DNA TGCAGCGCAGATACGCAGTATTTT. Protein: CSADTQYF.

The gene calls are TRBV30 and TRBJ2-5; 9 bases agree with TRBD1. J was trimmed by 5 bases and V by 8 bases; bases with no gene match: 12. This CDR3 contains 14 residues. CDR1 and CDR2 from the germline V gene are GTSNPN and SVGIG (reference sequence). Written as DNA, the CDR3 is TGTGCCGGCACATCACAGGGGGCGTGGGAGACCCAGTACTTC. Its protein product is CAGTSQGAWETQYF.

With regard to this clone: The same CDR3 can be traced to other DNA sequences in this sample. This chain links TRBV29-1 with TRBJ2-3; D possibly corresponds to TRBD2 (5 bases). The CDR3 has 11 residues. V dropped 4 bases and J dropped 4 bases, with 6 bases sitting between them. From germline, CDR1 is SQVTM and CDR2 ANQGSEA. CDR3: CSVVGADTQYF. For the CDR3, the DNA is TGCAGCGTTGTCGGGGCAGATACGCAGTATTTT.

Note on this clone: One base away lies a much larger clone, so this may be a sequencing read error. The V gene is TRBV6-6, the J gene TRBJ2-5; D gene ambiguous. V was clipped by 5 bases and J by 2 bases, with 3 bases between them. The CDR3 is 11 amino acids. Germline V gene data show CDR1 as MNHNY and CDR2 as SVGAGI (reference sequence). The CDR3 bases are TGTGCCAGCAGTCCTCAAGAGACCCAGTACTTC. Its translation is CASSPQETQYF.

This chain joins TRBV29-1 and TRBJ2-7; 8 nucleotides align to TRBD1. Germline-derived CDR1 and CDR2 are SQVTM and ANQGSEA. The V segment lost 6 bases and the J segment 6 bases; nucleotides outside the gene matches: 7. The CDR3 contains 12 residues. The CDR3 bases are TGCAGCGTAAGACAGGGGAGTAGCGAGCAGTACTTC. Amino acid sequence: CSVRQGSSEQYF.

The chain links TRBV29-1 to TRBJ2-3; 7 positions match TRBD2. Trimming took 3 bases from V and 1 from J; bases not matched to a gene: 4. The CDR3 is made up of 14 amino acids. Germline-derived CDR1 and CDR2 are SQVTM and ANQGSEA. Here the CDR3 DNA reads TGCAGCGTTGAGGGTGGGAGGGGCACAGATACGCAGTATTTT. Translation gives CSVEGGRGTDTQYF.

The gene calls are TRBV5-6 and TRBJ2-5; no firm D call. This CDR3 is 14 amino acids long. V lost 4 bases and J lost 2, with 12 bases in between. The germline V gene encodes CDR1 SGHDT and CDR2 YYEEEE. In nucleotides, the CDR3 is TGTGCCAGCAGCGCAAACGCCGTTCAAGAGACCCAGTACTTC. It is translated as CASSANAVQETQYF.

The chain uses TRBV4-3 and TRBJ2-2; D gene ambiguous. Deletions cut 1 base from V and 2 bases from J, with 8 bases between. The CDR3 totals 15 residues. Looked up from germline, CDR1 is LGHNA and CDR2 is YSLEER. As DNA, the CDR3 is TGCGCCAGCAGCCAAGTCCTCCTAAACACCGGGGAGCTGTTTTTT. Its protein product is CASSQVLLNTGELFF.